The clone carrying this T cell receptor beta chain was seen at least ten times. Its antigen remains unknown. A TCRbeta library incorporating unique molecular identifiers was prepared. TCRdb passed the PCR reads through MiXCR, listing each CDR3 protein once. The sample includes about 290,000 distinct CDR3 sequences, roughly 7.8% of them seen just once. This entry comes from a study of T-cell reconstitution after alpha-beta-depleted transplantation in children. General study points: Several patients had high TCRbeta diversity at day 60; it came from surviving recipient T cells and thymic progenitors. In patients about two months after transplant, alpha-beta T cells reportedly arose from several hundred expanded graft clones. T cells produced anew were the main source of T-cell counts and diversity one year after transplant.

Germline loops: CDR1 SGHVS, CDR2 FQNEAQ. The V end lost 5 bases, the J end lost 3 bases, and 10 bases lay between the germline ends. CDR3 size: 13 residues. The clonotype was recovered from a female patient between 2 and 15 years old who had a stem cell transplant for Fanconi anemia, so the T cells may come from the graft donor. V is TRBV7-8 and J is TRBJ1-2; D remains ambiguous. The material sequenced was peripheral blood, taken 360 days after TCRalphabeta/CD19-depleted stem cell transplant. The CDR3 nucleotides read TGTGCCAGCAGCCTTGGATTAGACTATGGCTACACCTTC. Amino acids: CASSLGLDYGYTF.